This T cell receptor (beta chain) comes out of a study of T cells in Graves' hyperthyroidism and ophthalmopathy. This clonotype was seen repeatedly, ten times or more. This CDR3 is built from 15 residues. CDR1 LGHNA and CDR2 YNFKEQ come from the germline V gene. The V gene end was trimmed by 5 bases and the J gene end by 6 bases; junction bases not matched to a gene: 6. Amplified TCR beta CDR3 regions derived from RNA transcripts. The study used the HTBI primer set for a first-round RT-PCR of the TCR CDR3. TCRdb re-called the multiplex PCR reads through MiXCR, storing one row per CDR3 protein. The sample holds about 500,000 distinct CDR3 sequences, 15% to 20% seen once.

The clonotype was recovered from a woman under 30 with Graves' hyperthyroidism. The sequenced sample consisted of blood. The genes are TRBV4-2 and TRBJ2-1; 11 positions agree with TRBD2. CDR3 nucleotides: TGTGCCAGCAGCGCGGGACTAGCGGAGGGCAATGAGCAGTTCTTC. Translation gives CASSAGLAEGNEQFF.